There are a few counts of the clone carrying this TCR beta chain. TCRdb used MiXCR to reprocess the RT-PCR reads, holding one entry per CDR3 protein. The profile covers approximately 200,000 distinct CDR3 sequences, with approximately 14% appearing a single time and around 10% taken by the ten largest. Germline V gene data show CDR1 as SGHDT and CDR2 as YYEEEE. This CDR3 region has 17 residues. V was clipped by 4 bases and J by 2 bases; unmatched bases: 7. This specimen belongs to a study of patients and donors after allogeneic stem cell transplantation. The sequence came from a human donor who was either an allogeneic HSCT recipient or a stem cell or donor lymphocyte infusion donor (not recorded which). It is not recorded whose cells these are; they may come from a transplant donor. The V call is TRBV5-6, the J call TRBJ2-6; TRBD1 matches 9 bases. Sequencing input: blood, either unsorted or a sorted T cell fraction (not recorded which). Here the CDR3 reads CASSPGTGITGANVLTF. The CDR3 DNA reads TGTGCCAGCAGCCCCGGGACAGGGATTACTGGGGCCAACGTCCTGACTTTC.